These 13 T cell receptor beta chains share one sample of origin, sequenced in a study of blood T cell repertoires in COVID-19. Sequenced by immunoSEQ multiplex PCR; TCRdb stores in-frame clones only, minus some. The table records 200,000 to 250,000 clones, more than 85% of them present only once. The sample was peripheral blood. These TCRs come from a woman in her fifties or sixties with COVID-19, enrolled during active disease.

This clone has a single count. The chain joins TRBV6-2 or TRBV6-3 to TRBJ2-2; no definite D call. Germline V lookup: CDR1 MNHEY, CDR2 SVGEGT. The V gene lost 2 bases and the J gene lost 4 bases, with 8 bases spanning the gap. There are 14 residues in the CDR3. The CDR3 DNA is TGTGCCAGCAGTTACAGACGAGGCACCGGGGAGCTGTTTTTT. Translating gives CASSYRRGTGELFF.

The chain has TRBV5-4 and TRBJ2-3; a possible D gene is TRBD2 (6 bases). The germline CDR1 and CDR2 sequences are SGHNT and YYREEE (reference sequence). Trimming took off 3 bases at V and 3 bases at J, with 8 bases between the two ends. The CDR3 has 13 amino acids. CDR3 sequence: CASSSRGTDTQYF. CDR3 coding DNA: TGTGCCAGCAGCTCGCGGGGAACAGATACGCAGTATTTT.

This chain uses TRBV19 with TRBJ1-1; D unclear. V was shortened by 5 bases and J by 7 bases, with 11 bases between the two germline ends. Germline-derived CDR1 and CDR2 are LNHDA and SQIVND (reference sequence). The CDR3 sequence is 12 residues long. Written as DNA, the CDR3 is TGTGCCAGTAGTGAGACGCGGTTTGAAGCTTTCTTT. This sequence encodes CASSETRFEAFF.

The chain joins TRBV25-1 to TRBJ2-7, with TRBD1 matching 8 bases. V lost 4 bases and J lost 3; bases outside the gene matches: 8. Germline CDR1 reads MGHDK; CDR2 reads SYGVNS. The CDR3 contains 15 residues. CDR3 coding DNA: TGTGCCAGCAGTGTAGGACAGGGAGGAATCTACGAGCAGTACTTC. Protein product: CASSVGQGGIYEQYF.

This rearrangement joins TRBV11-3 to TRBJ2-2; D is perhaps TRBD2 (5 bases). This CDR3 is built from 17 residues. The germline V gene encodes CDR1 SGHNT and CDR2 YENEEA. V lost 1 base, J lost 5 bases, and 17 bases lay in between. CDR3 sequence: CASSLGSNLAYTGELFF. For the CDR3, the DNA is TGTGCCAGCAGCTTAGGAAGTAACCTAGCCTATACCGGGGAGCTGTTTTTT. Full variable domain (missing parts from reference TRBV11-3 and TRBJ2-2): EAGVVQSPRYKIIEKKQPVAFWCNPISGHNTLYWYLQNLGQGPELLIRYENEEAVDDSQLPKDRFSAERLKGVDSTLKIQPAELGDSAVYLCASSLGSNLAYTGELFFGEGSRLTVL.

The genes are TRBV28 and TRBJ2-3, with 8 bases lining up with TRBD2. The germline V gene encodes CDR1 MDHEN and CDR2 SYDVKM. The J segment lost 2 bases and the V segment lost 2 bases, leaving 3 bases of the junction unmatched. The CDR3 extends over 15 amino acids. CDR3 DNA: TGTGCCAGCAGTTTAGTAGCGGGATCCACAGATACGCAGTATTTT. Encoded protein: CASSLVAGSTDTQYF. The complete variable domain, with remaining parts taken from reference TRBV28 and TRBJ2-3, reads DVKVTQSSRYLVKRTGEKVFLECVQDMDHENMFWYRQDPGLGLRLIYFSYDVKMKEKGDIPEGYSVSREKKERFSLILESASTNQTSMYLCASSLVAGSTDTQYFGPGTRLTVL.

The gene calls are TRBV18 and TRBJ1-1; 7 bases are shared with TRBD1. CDR1 is KGHSH, CDR2 LQKENI, per germline. The CDR3 covers 18 residues. V shed 3 bases, J shed 1 base, and the junction held 14 bases outside the gene matches. CDR3 DNA: TGTGCCAGCTCACCCCGGGGCCAGGGGGAATACGGGAACACTGAAGCTTTCTTT. It yields the protein CASSPRGQGEYGNTEAFF.

The rearrangement uses TRBV6-1 and TRBJ1-2; D is unclear. From germline, CDR1 is MNHNS and CDR2 SASEGT. The CDR3 runs 14 residues. V gave up 3 bases and J gave up 6 bases, with 14 bases separating them. CDR3: CASSEGRNVDGYTF. DNA for the CDR3: TGTGCCAGCAGTGAGGGGAGAAATGTAGATGGCTACACCTTC.

In the case of this clone: The conserved final phenylalanine or tryptophan is absent from the CDR3, which likely points to a read error. Because the CDR3's place on the DNA is in doubt, the DNA is left out and the CDR3 is given as listed by TCRdb. The V and J genes are TRBV20-1 and TRBJ1-2; the table's D call, TRBD1, was not checked against the DNA. Termini included, the CDR3 measures 9 amino acids. CDR1 and CDR2 (germline): DFQATT, SNEGSKA (reference sequence). The CDR3 loop reads CSAFKWAWM.

The chain carries TRBV3-1 (or the pseudogene TRBV3-2) and TRBJ2-6, with D maybe TRBD2 (5 bases). Between the trimmed V and J ends, which lost 2 bases and 0 bases, there was a span of 20 bases. Per germline, CDR1 LGHDT and CDR2 YNNKEL (reference sequence). The CDR3 covers 20 residues. As DNA, the CDR3 is TGTGCCAGCAGCCAACTAACGTGGGGAGTTTTAAGCTCTGGGGCCAACGTCCTGACTTTC. Its protein product is CASSQLTWGVLSSGANVLTF.

J is TRBJ2-5 and V is TRBV6-5; TRBD2 might be the D (7 bases). With 7 bases removed from V and 5 bases from J, the gap between germline ends came to 17 bases. This CDR3 has 14 amino acids. CDR1 is MNHEY, CDR2 SVGAGI, per germline. CDR3 nucleotides: TGTGCCAGCACTCTCAGAAGGGGGGGGGAGACCCAGTACTTC. Translated, it gives CASTLRRGGETQYF.

This clone came up a few times. The rearrangement uses TRBV27 and TRBJ1-5; TRBD1 agrees at 9 bases. J lost 1 base, V lost 5 bases, and 3 bases had no gene match. This CDR3 is built from 15 residues. Per germline, CDR1 MNHEY and CDR2 SMNVEV (reference sequence). CDR3 region: CASSIQGASNQPQHF. CDR3 DNA: TGTGCCAGCAGTATACAGGGGGCGAGCAATCAGCCCCAGCATTTT.

The chain couples TRBV5-8 to TRBJ1-3, with 7 bases identical to TRBD1. The length of the CDR3 is 16 residues. Trimming removed 2 bases from V and 4 bases from J; junction bases left unmatched: 9. Germline CDR1 is SGHTS and CDR2 is YDEGEE. The CDR3 reads CASSFRQGGMGNTIYF. Written as DNA, the CDR3 is TGTGCCAGCAGCTTCCGACAGGGAGGTATGGGAAACACCATATATTTT. Drawing the rest from reference TRBV5-8 and TRBJ1-3, the complete variable domain is EAGVTQSPTHLIKTRGQQATLRCSPISGHTSVYWYQQALGLGLQFLLWYDEGEERNRGNFPPRFSGRQFPNYSSELNVNALELEDSALYLCASSFRQGGMGNTIYFGEGSWLTVV.